This section outlines one T cell receptor (beta chain) sequence together with its context. This clonotype was seen ten or more times. Its binding antigen is unknown. Base qualities were left out, and no much larger clone turns up one base away. Reading from cysteine to phenylalanine, the CDR3 counts 14 amino acids. The DNA shown is the 42-base CDR3, in frame from base 1. V is pruned by 7 bases and J by 2 bases, leaving 6 bases of the junction without a gene match. Via the germline V gene (reference sequence), CDR1 is SGHAT and CDR2 FQDESV. The data derive from a study of T cells in Graves' hyperthyroidism and ophthalmopathy (dated by TCRdb to between 2018 and 2021). A note on the overall study: Peripheral blood samples were taken at the time of initial diagnosis, prior to any treatment. A discovery cohort of about a hundred patients, 43 with Graves' ophthalmopathy and approximately 60 with stable Graves' hyperthyroidism, was used to find distinguishing TCR V-J signatures. Prospective prediction of ophthalmopathy was tested in an independent validation cohort of fewer than 20 hyperthyroidism patients and 15 to 17 patients who later progressed to ophthalmopathy. The 75 to 100 discovery patients were divided at random into training and test sets in a 7:3 ratio. The study also compared thyroid tissue and blood T-cell repertoires from roughly six Graves' hyperthyroidism patients. After blood sampling, hyperthyroidism patients were treated with methimazole at a starting dose of 30 mg daily, and ophthalmopathy patients were treated with high-dose intravenous methylprednisolone. The paper describes TCR Vbeta CDR3 sequencing of fewer than 150 peripheral blood samples, made up of 43 ophthalmopathy patients, approximately 76 hyperthyroidism patients and around 17 progressor patients.

Stable Graves' hyperthyroidism was defined as the absence of progression to ophthalmopathy over 18 months of follow-up. Hyperthyroidism patients were newly diagnosed, with disease duration under 2 months, and aged 18 to 65 years. The study excluded patients with uncontrolled infections, other autoimmune diseases, pregnancy or lactation. Diagnoses were established on the basis of clinical symptoms, serum thyroxine and TRAb, thyroid ultrasound, and orbital computed tomography. Ficoll-Paque density gradient centrifugation was used to isolate PBMCs from 8.5 to 10 ml of fresh peripheral blood. Total RNA was extracted with Trizol reagent, and quality was checked on an Agilent 2100 Bioanalyzer. The paper as a whole reports these results and caveats: No statistical method was used to fix the sample size in advance, and group allocation was not hidden from the investigators. In cross-validation, a model built on a 13 V-J signature told ophthalmopathy apart from stable hyperthyroidism with approximately 90% sensitivity and roughly 83% specificity, and in testing the same model reached 80%/75%. In validation, the model predicted progression to ophthalmopathy a median of roughly 6.5 months before onset, with 70% to 71% sensitivity and more than 72% specificity. Most expanded thyroid clonotypes (frequency above 0.001) were also found in blood, which suggests that blood repertoires may mirror thyroid immune responses.

TCR beta CDR3 regions were amplified from RNA transcripts. The first round of RT-PCR for the TCR CDR3 was performed with the HTBI primer set and the Qiagen OneStep RT-PCR kit. The libraries were constructed in a second round of multiplex PCR and then size-selected and purified. Sequencing of the libraries was done on an Illumina HiSeq2000 using paired-end 100 bp reads. The source study handled its data this way. SOAPnuke was used to process the raw data, with reads discarded if the reads contained adapters or uncalled bases, had a mean Phred below 15, or lacked an exact constant-primer or identifier match. High-quality paired reads were merged with COPE v1.2.5, and unique nucleotide sequences were defined as clonotypes. Clonotypes were aligned to IMGT TRBV, TRBD and TRBJ reference segments using MiTCR v1.1. The analysis was restricted to V-J combinations with a frequency above 0.0001, which together covered over 99% of the repertoires. A TCS score was defined as the ratio between F50 (clonal expansion) and ExV (chaos), using BLOSUM62-based TCRdist between CDR3 peptides within each V-J. Welch's t-statistics and random forest reduced several hundred V-J features to 13, which were used in a naive Bayes classifier (R e1071). TCRdb passed the public sequencing reads through fastp at Q25 and MiXCR, retaining productive beta sequences. Each record represents a unique CDR3 protein, reported with the most common genes and DNA among its rows. Here the V and J calls rest on TCRdb's processing, not on the authors' analysis. For this sample the table gives fewer than 350,000 distinct CDR3 sequences, of which about 18% were detected only once. Around 47% of the sample lies in the top ten.

Material for sequencing was blood. This chain is built from TRBV11-1 and TRBJ1-1, and 8 junctional nucleotides match TRBD1. This clonotype originated in a woman aged 50 to 65 with Graves' hyperthyroidism. The CDR3 here reads CASTSGGVNTEAFF. At the DNA level, the sequence is TGTGCCAGCACCTCAGGGGGCGTCAACACTGAAGCTTTCTTT.